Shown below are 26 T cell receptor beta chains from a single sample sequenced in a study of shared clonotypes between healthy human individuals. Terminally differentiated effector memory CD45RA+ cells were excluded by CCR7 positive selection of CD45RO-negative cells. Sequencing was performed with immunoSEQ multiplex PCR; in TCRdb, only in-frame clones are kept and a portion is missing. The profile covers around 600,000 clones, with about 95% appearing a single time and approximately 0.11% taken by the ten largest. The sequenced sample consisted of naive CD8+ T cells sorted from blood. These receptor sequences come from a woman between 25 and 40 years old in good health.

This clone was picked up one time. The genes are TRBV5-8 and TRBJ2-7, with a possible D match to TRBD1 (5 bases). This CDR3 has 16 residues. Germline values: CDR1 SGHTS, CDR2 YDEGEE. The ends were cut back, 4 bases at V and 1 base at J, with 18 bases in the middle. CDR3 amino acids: CASSAIKDTSSYEQYF. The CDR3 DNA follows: TGTGCCAGCAGCGCAATAAAGGACACTTCATCCTACGAGCAGTACTTC.

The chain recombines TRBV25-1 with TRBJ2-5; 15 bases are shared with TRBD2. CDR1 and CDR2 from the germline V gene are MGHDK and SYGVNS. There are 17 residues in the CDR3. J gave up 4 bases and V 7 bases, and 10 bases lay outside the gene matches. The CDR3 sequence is CASKGLAGGPGLETQYF. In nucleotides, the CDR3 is TGTGCCAGCAAAGGACTAGCGGGAGGGCCGGGTTTAGAGACCCAGTACTTC. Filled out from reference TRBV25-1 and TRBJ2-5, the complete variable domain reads EADIYQTPRYLVIGTGKKITLECSQTMGHDKMYWYQQDPGMELHLIHYSYGVNSTEKGDLSSESTVSRIRTEHFPLTLESARPSHTSQYLCASKGLAGGPGLETQYFGPGTRLLVL.

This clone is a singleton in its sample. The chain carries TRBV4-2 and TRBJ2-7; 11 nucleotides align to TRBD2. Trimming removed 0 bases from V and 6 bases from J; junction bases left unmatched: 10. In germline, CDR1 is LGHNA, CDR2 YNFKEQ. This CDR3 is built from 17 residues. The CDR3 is CASSQEAPLAGVGEQYF. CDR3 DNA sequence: TGTGCCAGCAGCCAAGAAGCGCCACTAGCGGGAGTAGGCGAGCAGTACTTC.

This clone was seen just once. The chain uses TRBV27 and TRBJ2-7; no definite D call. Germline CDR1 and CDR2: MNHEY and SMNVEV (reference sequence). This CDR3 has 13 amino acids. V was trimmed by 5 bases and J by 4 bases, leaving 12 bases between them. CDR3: CASSERILYEQYF. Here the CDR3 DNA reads TGTGCCAGCAGTGAACGGATACTGTACGAGCAGTACTTC.

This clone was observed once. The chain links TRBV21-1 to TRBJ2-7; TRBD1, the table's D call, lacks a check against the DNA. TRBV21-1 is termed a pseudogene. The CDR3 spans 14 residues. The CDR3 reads CASNKGGQPYEQYF. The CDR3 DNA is TGTGCCAGCAACAAAGGTGGGCAGCCCTACGAGCAGTACTTC.

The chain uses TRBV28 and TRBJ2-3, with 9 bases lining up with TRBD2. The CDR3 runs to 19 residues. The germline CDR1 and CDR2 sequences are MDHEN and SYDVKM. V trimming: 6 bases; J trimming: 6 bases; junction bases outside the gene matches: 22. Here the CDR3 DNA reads TGTGCCAGCAGCCGCCTTGGGCTAGCGGGACCCAAAGGGGGGGATACGCAGTATTTT. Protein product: CASSRLGLAGPKGGDTQYF.

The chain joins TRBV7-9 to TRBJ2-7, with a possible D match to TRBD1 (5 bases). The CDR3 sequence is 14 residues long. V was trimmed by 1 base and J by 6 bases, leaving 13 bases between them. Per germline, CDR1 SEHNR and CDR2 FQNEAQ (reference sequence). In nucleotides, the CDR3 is TGTGCCAGCAGCTTAGAGGGGAAATTGAGCGAGCAGTACTTC. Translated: CASSLEGKLSEQYF. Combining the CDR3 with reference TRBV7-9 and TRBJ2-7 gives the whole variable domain DTGVSQNPRHKITKRGQNVTFRCDPISEHNRLYWYRQTLGQGPEFLTYFQNEAQLEKSRLLSDRFSAERPKGSFSTLEIQRTEQGDSAMYLCASSLEGKLSEQYFGPGTRLTVT.

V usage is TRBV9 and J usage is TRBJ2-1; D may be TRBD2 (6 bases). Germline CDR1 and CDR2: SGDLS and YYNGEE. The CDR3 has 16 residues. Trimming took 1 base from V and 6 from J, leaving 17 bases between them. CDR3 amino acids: CASSVQGLSLLNEQFF. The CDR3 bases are TGTGCCAGCAGCGTACAGGGACTGAGCTTACTCAATGAGCAGTTCTTC.

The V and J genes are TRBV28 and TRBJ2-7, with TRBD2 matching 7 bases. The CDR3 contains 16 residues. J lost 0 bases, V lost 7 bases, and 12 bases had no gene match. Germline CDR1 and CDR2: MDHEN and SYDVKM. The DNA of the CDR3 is TGTGCCAGCAACACCGCGCCCGCGGGGGACTCCTACGAGCAGTACTTC. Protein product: CASNTAPAGDSYEQYF. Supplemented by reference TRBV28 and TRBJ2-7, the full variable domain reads DVKVTQSSRYLVKRTGEKVFLECVQDMDHENMFWYRQDPGLGLRLIYFSYDVKMKEKGDIPEGYSVSREKKERFSLILESASTNQTSMYLCASNTAPAGDSYEQYFGPGTRLTVT.

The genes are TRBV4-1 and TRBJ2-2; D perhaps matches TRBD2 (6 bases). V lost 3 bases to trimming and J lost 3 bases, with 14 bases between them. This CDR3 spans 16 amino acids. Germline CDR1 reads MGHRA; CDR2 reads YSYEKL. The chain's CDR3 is CASSQGRGTYTGELFF. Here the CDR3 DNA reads TGCGCCAGCAGCCAGGGTCGGGGGACCTACACCGGGGAGCTGTTTTTT.

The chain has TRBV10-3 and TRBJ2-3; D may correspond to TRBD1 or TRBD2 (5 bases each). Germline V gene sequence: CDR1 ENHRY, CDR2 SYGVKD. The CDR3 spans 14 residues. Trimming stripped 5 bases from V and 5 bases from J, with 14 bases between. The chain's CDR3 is CAISIGTSKDTQYF. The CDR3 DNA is TGTGCCATCAGTATAGGGACCTCAAAAGATACGCAGTATTTT.

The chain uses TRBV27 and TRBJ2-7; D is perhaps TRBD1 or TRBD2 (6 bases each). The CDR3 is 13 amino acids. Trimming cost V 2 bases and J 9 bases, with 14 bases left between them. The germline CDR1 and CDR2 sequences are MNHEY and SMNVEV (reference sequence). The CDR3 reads CASSLGRGGVQYF. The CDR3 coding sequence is TGTGCCAGCAGTTTAGGCAGGGGAGGAGTGCAGTACTTC.

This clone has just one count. The CDR3 nucleotides are TGTGCCAGCAGCATGAGCTCCTACAATGAGCAGTTCTTC. It specifies CASSMSSYNEQFF. The chain uses TRBV7-6 and TRBJ2-1; no clear D. Deletions cut 5 bases from V and 0 bases from J, with 5 bases between. CDR1 is SGHVS and CDR2 is FNYEAQ in the germline V gene. This CDR3 is built from 13 residues.

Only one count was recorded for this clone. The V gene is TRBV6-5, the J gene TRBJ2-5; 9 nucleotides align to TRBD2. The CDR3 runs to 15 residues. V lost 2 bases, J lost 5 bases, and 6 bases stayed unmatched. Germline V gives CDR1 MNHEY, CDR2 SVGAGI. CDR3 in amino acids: CASSYGASGAETQYF. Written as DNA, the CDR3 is TGTGCCAGCAGTTACGGTGCTAGCGGGGCGGAGACCCAGTACTTC.

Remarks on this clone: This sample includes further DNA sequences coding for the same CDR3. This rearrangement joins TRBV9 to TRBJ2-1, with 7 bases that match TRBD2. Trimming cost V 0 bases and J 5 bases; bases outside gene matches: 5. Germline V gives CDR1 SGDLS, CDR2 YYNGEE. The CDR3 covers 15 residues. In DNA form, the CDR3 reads TGTGCCAGCAGCGTAGGGGCTAGCGGAAACAATGAGCAGTTCTTC. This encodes CASSVGASGNNEQFF.

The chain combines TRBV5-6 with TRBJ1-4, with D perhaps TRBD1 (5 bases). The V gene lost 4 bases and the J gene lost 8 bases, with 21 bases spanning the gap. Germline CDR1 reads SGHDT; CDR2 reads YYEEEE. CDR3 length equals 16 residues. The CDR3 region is CASSLGANSVYEKLFF. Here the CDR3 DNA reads TGTGCCAGCAGCCTAGGGGCAAATAGCGTTTACGAAAAACTGTTTTTT.

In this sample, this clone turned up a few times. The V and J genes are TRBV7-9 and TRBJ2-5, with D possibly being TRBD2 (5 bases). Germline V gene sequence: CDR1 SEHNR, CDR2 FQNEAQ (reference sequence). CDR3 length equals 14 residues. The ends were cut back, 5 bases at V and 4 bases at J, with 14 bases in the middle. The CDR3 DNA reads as TGTGCCAGCAGCCAAGATAGGAGGTTAGAGACCCAGTACTTC. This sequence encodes CASSQDRRLETQYF.

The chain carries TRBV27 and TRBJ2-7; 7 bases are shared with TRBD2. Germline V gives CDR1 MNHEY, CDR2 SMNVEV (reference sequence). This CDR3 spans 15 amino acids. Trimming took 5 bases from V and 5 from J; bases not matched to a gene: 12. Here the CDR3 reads CASSPRAGVMNEQYF. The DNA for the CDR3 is TGTGCCAGCAGTCCCAGGGCGGGAGTCATGAACGAGCAGTACTTC.

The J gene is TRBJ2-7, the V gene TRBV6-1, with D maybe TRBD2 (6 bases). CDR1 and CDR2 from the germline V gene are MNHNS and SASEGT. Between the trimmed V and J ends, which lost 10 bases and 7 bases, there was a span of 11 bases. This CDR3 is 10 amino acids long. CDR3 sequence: CATRAGEQYF. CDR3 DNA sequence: TGTGCCACCCGGGCGGGGGAGCAGTACTTC.

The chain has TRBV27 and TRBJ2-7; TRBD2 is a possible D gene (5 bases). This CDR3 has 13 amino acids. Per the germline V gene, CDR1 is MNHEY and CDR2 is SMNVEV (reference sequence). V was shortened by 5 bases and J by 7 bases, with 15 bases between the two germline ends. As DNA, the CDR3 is TGTGCCAGCAGTCTCGGACTCACCGGGGAGCAGTACTTC. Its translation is CASSLGLTGEQYF.

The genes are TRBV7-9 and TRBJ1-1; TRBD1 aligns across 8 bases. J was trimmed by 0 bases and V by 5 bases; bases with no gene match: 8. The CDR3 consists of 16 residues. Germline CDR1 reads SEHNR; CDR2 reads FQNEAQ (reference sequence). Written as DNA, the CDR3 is TGTGCCAGCAGCGTGCCAGGGGGCCCAATGAACACTGAAGCTTTCTTT. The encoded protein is CASSVPGGPMNTEAFF.

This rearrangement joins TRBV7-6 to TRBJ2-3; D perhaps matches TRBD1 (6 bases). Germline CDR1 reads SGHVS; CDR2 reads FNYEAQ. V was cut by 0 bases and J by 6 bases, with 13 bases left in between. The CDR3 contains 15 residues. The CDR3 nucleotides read TGTGCCAGCAGCTTAGCGGGAAGTACAGGGGATACGCAGTATTTT. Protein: CASSLAGSTGDTQYF.

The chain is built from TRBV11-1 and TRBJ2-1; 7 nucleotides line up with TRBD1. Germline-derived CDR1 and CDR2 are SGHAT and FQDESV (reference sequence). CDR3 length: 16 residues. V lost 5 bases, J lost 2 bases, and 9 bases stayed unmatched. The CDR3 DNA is TGTGCCAGCAGCCCCCCTCGACAGGGCACCTACAATGAGCAGTTCTTC. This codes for CASSPPRQGTYNEQFF.

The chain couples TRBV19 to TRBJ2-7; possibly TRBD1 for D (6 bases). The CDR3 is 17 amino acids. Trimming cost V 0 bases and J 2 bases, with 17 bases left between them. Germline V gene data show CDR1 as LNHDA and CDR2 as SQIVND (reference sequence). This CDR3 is CASSIDGQLIPPYEQYF. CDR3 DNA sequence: TGTGCCAGTAGTATAGACGGACAGCTTATCCCCCCCTACGAGCAGTACTTC.

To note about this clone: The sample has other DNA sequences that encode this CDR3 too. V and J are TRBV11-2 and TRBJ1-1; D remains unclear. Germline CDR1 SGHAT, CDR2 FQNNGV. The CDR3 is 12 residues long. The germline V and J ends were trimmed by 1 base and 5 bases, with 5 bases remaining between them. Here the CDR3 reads CASSLGDTEAFF. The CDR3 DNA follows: TGTGCCAGCAGCTTAGGGGATACTGAAGCTTTCTTT.

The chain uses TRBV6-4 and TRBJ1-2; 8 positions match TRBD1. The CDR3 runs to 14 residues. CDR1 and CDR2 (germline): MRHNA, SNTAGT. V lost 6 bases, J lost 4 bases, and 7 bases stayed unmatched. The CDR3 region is CASRPRGRGYGYTF. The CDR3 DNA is TGTGCCAGCAGGCCCAGGGGGCGCGGCTATGGCTACACCTTC.